This is a list of T cell receptor beta chains from one sample in a study of human T cells and chemical hapten exposure. One entry per CDR3 protein, called by TCRdb with MiXCR from the RACE reads. The sample contains approximately 180,000 distinct CDR3 sequences, roughly 30% of which appear only once. The sequenced sample was whole blood, obtained in connection with sensitization to the hapten diphenylcyclopropenone (DPC). The receptors originated from a woman in her 30s with alopecia areata. Some clones in this sample may be carry-over from other donors' samples. The CDR3 runs from the conserved cysteine through the conserved F or W. The D gene is left open where the match is weak. Not all rows give a size; the values are once, few, many and, for expanded clones, a class.

V: TRBV28; D: .; J: TRBJ2-7; size: many; CDR3: CASSSLGGSYEQYF; DNA: TGTGCCAGCAGTTCACTCGGGGGATCCTACGAGCAGTACTTC
V: TRBV5-4; D: .; J: TRBJ1-1; size: few; CDR3: CASSPWTVGDREAFF; DNA: TGTGCCAGCAGCCCCTGGACAGTGGGCGACAGAGAAGCTTTCTTT
V: TRBV4-3; D: TRBD1; J: TRBJ2-1; size: few; CDR3: CASSQGGERQGNEQFF; DNA: TGCGCCAGCAGCCAAGGAGGAGAAAGACAGGGGAATGAGCAGTTCTTC
V: TRBV7-9; D: .; J: TRBJ1-5; size: .; CDR3: CASSPDGGAGQPQHF; DNA: TGTGCCAGCAGCCCCGACGGAGGGGCGGGTCAGCCCCAGCATTTT
V: TRBV7-9; D: .; J: TRBJ2-1; size: .; CDR3: CASSLGWDPYNEQFF; DNA: TGTGCCAGCAGCTTGGGGTGGGACCCATACAATGAGCAGTTCTTC
V: TRBV28; D: TRBD1; J: TRBJ2-7; size: few; CDR3: CASSATAGTGTYEQYF; DNA: TGTGCCAGCAGTGCAACGGCCGGGACAGGTACCTACGAGCAGTACTTC
V: TRBV21-1; D: .; J: TRBJ1-1; size: .; CDR3: CASSPRRGPEAFF; DNA: TGTGCCAGCAGCCCACGCAGGGGACCTGAAGCTTTCTTT
V: TRBV29-1; D: TRBD2; J: TRBJ2-1; size: .; CDR3: CSVERRGGREQFF; DNA: TGCAGCGTTGAACGGCGGGGGGGCCGTGAGCAGTTCTTC
V: TRBV9; D: TRBD2; J: TRBJ2-2; size: few; CDR3: CASTKLAGDTGELFF; DNA: TGTGCCAGCACCAAACTAGCGGGAGACACCGGGGAGCTGTTTTTT
V: TRBV28; D: .; J: TRBJ1-5; size: few; CDR3: CASGGESQHF; DNA: TGTGCCAGCGGGGGGGAGTCTCAGCATTTT
V: TRBV28; D: .; J: TRBJ2-1; size: few; CDR3: CASRVVTGLYNEQFF; DNA: TGTGCCAGCAGGGTAGTTACGGGGCTCTACAATGAGCAGTTCTTC
V: TRBV5-1; D: TRBD2; J: TRBJ2-1; size: .; CDR3: CASSLGLAGVADEQFF; DNA: TGCGCCAGCAGCTTGGGACTAGCGGGAGTCGCGGATGAGCAGTTCTTC
V: TRBV12-3/TRBV12-4; D: .; J: TRBJ2-1; size: .; CDR3: CANSLGSWNEQFF; DNA: TGTGCCAATTCGTTGGGGTCCTGGAATGAGCAGTTCTTC
V: TRBV28; D: .; J: TRBJ2-7; size: .; CDR3: CASSLPPPYEQYF; DNA: TGTGCCAGCAGTTTGCCACCTCCCTACGAGCAGTACTTC
V: TRBV9; D: TRBD1; J: TRBJ2-5; size: .; CDR3: CASSGNRGWETQYF; DNA: TGTGCCAGCAGCGGCAACAGGGGATGGGAGACCCAGTACTTC
V: TRBV29-1; D: .; J: TRBJ2-7; size: .; CDR3: CSVGLGGGYEQYF; DNA: TGCAGCGTTGGGTTAGGGGGGGGCTACGAGCAGTACTTC
V: TRBV6-2/TRBV6-3; D: TRBD1; J: TRBJ1-1; size: .; CDR3: CASSEQGARNTEAFF; DNA: TGTGCCAGCAGTGAACAGGGGGCGAGGAACACTGAAGCTTTCTTT
V: TRBV7-9; D: TRBD2; J: TRBJ2-5; size: .; CDR3: CASSGPSSGGQETQYF; DNA: TGTGCCAGCAGCGGACCTTCTAGCGGGGGTCAAGAGACCCAGTACTTC
V: TRBV28; D: TRBD1; J: TRBJ1-1; size: .; CDR3: CASSSPDRSEAFF; DNA: TGTGCCAGCAGTTCCCCGGACAGGAGTGAAGCTTTCTTT
V: TRBV2; D: TRBD1; J: TRBJ2-1; size: .; CDR3: CASATDRGPYNEQFF; DNA: TGTGCCAGCGCTACCGACAGGGGGCCCTACAATGAGCAGTTCTTC
V: TRBV11-2; D: .; J: TRBJ2-7; size: .; CDR3: CASSQVDRSSYEQYF; DNA: TGTGCCAGCAGCCAGGTGGACAGAAGCTCCTACGAGCAGTACTTC
V: TRBV27; D: .; J: TRBJ2-1; size: .; CDR3: CASSSFRGHNEQFF; DNA: TGTGCCAGCAGCTCGTTCAGGGGCCACAATGAGCAGTTCTTC
V: TRBV4-3; D: .; J: TRBJ2-3; size: few; CDR3: CASSQEPRTDTQYF; DNA: TGCGCCAGCAGCCAAGAACCCCGGACAGATACGCAGTATTTT
V: TRBV7-2; D: .; J: TRBJ1-6; size: .; CDR3: CASSLGDSPLHF; DNA: TGTGCCAGCAGCTTAGGGGATTCACCCCTCCACTTT
V: TRBV7-2; D: .; J: TRBJ1-2; size: .; CDR3: CASSPPGNRGGGYTF; DNA: TGTGCCAGCAGCCCCCCTGGGAACCGGGGCGGAGGCTACACCTTC
V: TRBV11-1; D: .; J: TRBJ1-6; size: many; CDR3: CASSLEGHSPLHF; DNA: TGTGCCAGCAGCTTAGAAGGGCATTCACCCCTCCACTTT
V: TRBV29-1; D: TRBD1; J: TRBJ2-5; size: many; CDR3: CSAETGLEETQYF; DNA: TGCAGCGCGGAGACAGGGTTGGAAGAGACCCAGTACTTC
V: TRBV9; D: .; J: TRBJ2-2; size: many; CDR3: CASSPSGGLTTGELFF; DNA: TGTGCCAGCAGCCCTTCAGGGGGACTGACTACCGGGGAGCTGTTTTTT
V: TRBV20-1; D: TRBD2; J: TRBJ2-1; size: .; CDR3: CSARDITGTSGVAKIYNEQFF; DNA: TGCAGTGCTAGAGATATCACAGGGACTAGCGGTGTAGCTAAGATCTACAATGAGCAGTTCTTC
V: TRBV5-1; D: .; J: TRBJ1-1; size: few; CDR3: CASSLVMLGQMNTEAFF; DNA: TGCGCCAGCAGCTTGGTCATGCTTGGACAGATGAACACTGAAGCTTTCTTT
V: TRBV5-4; D: .; J: TRBJ1-2; size: once; CDR3: CASSSKRNWHYTF; DNA: TGTGCCAGCAGCTCGAAGCGGAACTGGCACTACACCTTC
V: TRBV7-2; D: .; J: TRBJ2-3; size: once; CDR3: CASSFGSSVRSDTQYF; DNA: TGTGCCAGCAGCTTTGGTAGTAGCGTGCGGTCAGATACGCAGTATTTT
V: TRBV7-8; D: TRBD2; J: TRBJ2-4; size: .; CDR3: CASSLGTSGGQAKNIQYF; DNA: TGTGCCAGCAGCTTGGGGACTAGCGGGGGGCAAGCCAAAAACATTCAGTACTTC
V: TRBV5-5; D: TRBD1; J: TRBJ2-2; size: few; CDR3: CASSAPTGGFTGELFF; DNA: TGTGCCAGCAGCGCACCTACAGGGGGGTTCACCGGGGAGCTGTTTTTT
V: TRBV28; D: .; J: TRBJ2-7; size: .; CDR3: CATRGSYEQYF; DNA: TGTGCCACTCGGGGGTCCTACGAGCAGTACTTC
V: TRBV7-2; D: .; J: TRBJ2-3; size: .; CDR3: CASSLDYAGSTDTQYF; DNA: TGTGCCAGCAGCTTAGATTACGCGGGGAGCACAGATACGCAGTATTTT
V: TRBV5-1; D: .; J: TRBJ2-2; size: many; CDR3: CASSLARIDTGELFF; DNA: TGCGCCAGCAGCTTGGCCAGGATAGACACCGGGGAGCTGTTTTTT
V: TRBV29-1; D: TRBD2; J: TRBJ2-1; size: .; CDR3: CSVVGGSSYNEQFF; DNA: TGCAGCGTTGTCGGCGGGAGCTCCTACAATGAGCAGTTCTTC
V: TRBV29-1; D: .; J: TRBJ2-2; size: .; CDR3: CSVAGSANTGELFF; DNA: TGCAGCGTTGCGGGTAGCGCTAACACCGGGGAGCTGTTTTTT
V: TRBV28; D: TRBD1; J: TRBJ1-2; size: few; CDR3: CASSQGTAYGYTF; DNA: TGTGCCAGCAGCCAAGGGACAGCCTATGGCTACACCTTC
V: TRBV20-1; D: .; J: TRBJ2-1; size: few; CDR3: CSARGPNEQFF; DNA: TGCAGTGCAAGGGGACCGAATGAGCAGTTCTTC
V: TRBV28; D: TRBD1; J: TRBJ1-2; size: few; CDR3: CASTGGQANYGYTF; DNA: TGTGCCAGCACAGGGGGACAGGCTAACTATGGCTACACCTTC
V: TRBV4-3; D: .; J: TRBJ1-6; size: few; CDR3: CASSQSWGNNSPLHF; DNA: TGCGCCAGCAGCCAGTCCTGGGGTAATAATTCACCCCTCCACTTT
V: TRBV28; D: .; J: TRBJ1-1; size: .; CDR3: CASSTGWIEAFF; DNA: TGTGCCAGCAGTACGGGCTGGATTGAAGCTTTCTTT
V: TRBV9; D: .; J: TRBJ2-1; size: .; CDR3: CASSAPVNGPNEQFF; DNA: TGTGCCAGCAGCGCGCCCGTCAACGGTCCCAATGAGCAGTTCTTC
V: TRBV3-1; D: TRBD2; J: TRBJ2-1; size: .; CDR3: CASSQDPGGFRNEQFF; DNA: TGTGCCAGCAGCCAAGACCCGGGAGGATTTAGGAATGAGCAGTTCTTC
V: TRBV28; D: .; J: TRBJ1-2; size: few; CDR3: CASSLGFYGYTF; DNA: TGTGCCAGCAGTTTAGGATTCTATGGCTACACCTTC
V: TRBV7-2; D: TRBD2; J: TRBJ2-1; size: .; CDR3: CASSLVFSGGAVNEQFF; DNA: TGTGCCAGCAGCTTAGTCTTTAGCGGGGGGGCGGTCAATGAGCAGTTCTTC
V: TRBV27; D: .; J: TRBJ2-2; size: .; CDR3: CASSLLGTSATTGELFF; DNA: TGTGCCAGCAGTTTACTGGGGACTTCTGCCACCACCGGGGAGCTGTTTTTT
V: TRBV7-2; D: .; J: TRBJ2-3; size: .; CDR3: CASSFGTRDTQYF; DNA: TGTGCCAGCAGCTTTGGGACCAGAGATACGCAGTATTTT
V: TRBV7-9; D: TRBD2; J: TRBJ2-7; size: .; CDR3: CASSGEGLSHEQYF; DNA: TGTGCCAGCAGCGGAGAGGGACTAAGCCACGAGCAGTACTTC
V: TRBV4-1; D: .; J: TRBJ1-1; size: .; CDR3: CASNQNRNTEAFF; DNA: TGCGCCAGCAACCAAAACAGGAACACTGAAGCTTTCTTT
V: TRBV20-1; D: TRBD1; J: TRBJ2-3; size: many; CDR3: CSARMTGGADTQYF; DNA: TGCAGTGCTAGAATGACAGGGGGGGCAGATACGCAGTATTTT
V: TRBV12-3/TRBV12-4; D: .; J: TRBJ2-1; size: few; CDR3: CASSLYSHRGRNEQFF; DNA: TGTGCCAGCAGTTTATACAGTCACCGAGGGAGGAATGAGCAGTTCTTC
V: TRBV28; D: TRBD2; J: TRBJ2-7; size: few; CDR3: CASQLTSGSSYEQYF; DNA: TGTGCCAGTCAACTTACTAGCGGGAGCTCCTACGAGCAGTACTTC
V: TRBV29-1; D: .; J: TRBJ1-4; size: .; CDR3: CSVEAGHPTNEKLFF; DNA: TGCAGCGTTGAAGCCGGACACCCAACTAATGAAAAACTGTTTTTT
V: TRBV10-3; D: .; J: TRBJ2-7; size: .; CDR3: CAIRDEGSYEQYF; DNA: TGTGCCATCAGGGACGAGGGCTCCTACGAGCAGTACTTC
V: TRBV6-5; D: .; J: TRBJ2-7; size: few; CDR3: CASKYTGSYEQYF; DNA: TGTGCCAGCAAGTACACTGGGTCCTACGAGCAGTACTTC